This TCR beta chain was profiled in a study of shared clonotypes between healthy human individuals. Measured with immunoSEQ multiplex PCR; TCRdb has only the in-frame clones, and not every one. This table holds roughly 2.4 million clones, 95% found once. The germline gives CDR1 SGDLS, CDR2 YYNGEE. The CDR3 totals 16 residues. V lost 3 bases to trimming and J lost 0 bases, with 14 bases between them. A remark on this clone: The antigen is unknown.

Study conclusions and caveats: Naive subsets typically showed greater estimated richness than memory subsets.

The rearrangement uses TRBV9 and TRBJ2-3; no clear D. The sequencing sample was made of naive CD4+ T cells sorted from blood. The subset is: CD45RA+ positively selected. This receptor was taken from a man aged 18 to 30 in good health. CDR3 sequence: CASSGLPGHSTDTQYF. CDR3 nucleotide sequence: TGTGCCAGCAGCGGCCTCCCCGGGCATAGCACAGATACGCAGTATTTT.